The rows below give T cell receptor beta chains drawn from one sample of a study of T-cell memory formation after mild COVID-19. TCRdb reprocessed the 5' RACE reads via MiXCR and lists one record per CDR3 protein. The sample holds a few hundred thousand distinct CDR3 sequences, more than 15% seen once. Sequencing used PBMCs or a T cell subset sorted from them (not recorded which). The receptors were gathered from a man between 18 and 29 years old who had mild COVID-19 (a few samples of this study predate the infection). Cell type and time point are not known. Each CDR3 is given with its conserved first and last residue. The D gene is left open where the match is weak. Only part of the rows carry a size: once, few, many, or a class if the clone is expanded.

D: .; J: TRBJ2-5; V: TRBV19; size: .; DNA: TGTGCCAGTAGTATAGAAGCCGGGGGACCGGAGACCCAGTACTTC; CDR3: CASSIEAGGPETQYF
D: .; J: TRBJ1-5; V: TRBV27; size: .; DNA: TGTGCCAGCAGTTTATTTTCCTATGGAAGCAATCAGCCCCAGCATTTT; CDR3: CASSLFSYGSNQPQHF
D: .; J: TRBJ1-1; V: TRBV18; size: few; DNA: TGTGCCAGCTCACCCGCGGTGGGGGACACTGAAGCTTTCTTT; CDR3: CASSPAVGDTEAFF
D: TRBD1; J: TRBJ1-5; V: TRBV6-2/TRBV6-3; size: few; DNA: TGTGCCAGCAGCACTAACAGGGGGTACCAGCCCCAGCATTTT; CDR3: CASSTNRGYQPQHF
D: TRBD1; J: TRBJ2-7; V: TRBV6-1; size: .; DNA: TGTGCCAGCAGTCCAAGACAGGGGTTGCGGAACGAGCAGTACTTC; CDR3: CASSPRQGLRNEQYF
D: .; J: TRBJ1-1; V: TRBV19; size: .; DNA: TGTGCCAGTAGTCCCCGCGGACGGTTTAGCAGGAACACTGAAGCTTTCTTT; CDR3: CASSPRGRFSRNTEAFF
D: .; J: TRBJ1-2; V: TRBV18; size: few; DNA: TGTGCCAGCTCAACCGGGGGAAGTTATGGCTACACCTTC; CDR3: CASSTGGSYGYTF
D: .; J: TRBJ1-1; V: TRBV6-2/TRBV6-3; size: .; DNA: TGTGCCAGCAGCCCCCAGGGGCGGACTGAAGCTTTCTTT; CDR3: CASSPQGRTEAFF
D: .; J: TRBJ2-7; V: TRBV25-1; size: .; DNA: TGTGCCAGCAGACCTGACACCACCTACGAGCAGTACTTC; CDR3: CASRPDTTYEQYF
D: .; J: TRBJ1-3; V: TRBV27; size: few; DNA: TGTGCCAGCAGTTTAGTCCCGTACGGAAACACCATATATTTT; CDR3: CASSLVPYGNTIYF
D: .; J: TRBJ2-5; V: TRBV7-6; size: .; DNA: TGTGCCAGCAGCTTAGATCCTAGTGGTAAGACCCAGTACTTC; CDR3: CASSLDPSGKTQYF
D: .; J: TRBJ1-2; V: TRBV6-5; size: few; DNA: TGTGCCAGCAGCGAACGCGCTAACTATGGCTACACCTTC; CDR3: CASSERANYGYTF
D: .; J: TRBJ2-3; V: TRBV20-1; size: few; DNA: TGCAGTGCTACGGCCCCGGGGATCACAGATACGCAGTATTTT; CDR3: CSATAPGITDTQYF
D: .; J: TRBJ2-3; V: TRBV5-6; size: .; DNA: TGTGCCAGCAGCTTGGCCGCGGGTTCAGATACGCAGTATTTT; CDR3: CASSLAAGSDTQYF
D: .; J: TRBJ1-2; V: TRBV12-3/TRBV12-4; size: .; DNA: TGTGCCAGCAGTTCAGGGTATTCCACCTTC; CDR3: CASSSGYSTF
D: .; J: TRBJ2-2; V: TRBV5-6; size: many; DNA: TGTGCCAGCAGCTTGGCCATTCTGGGTCCCGGGGAGCTGTTTTTT; CDR3: CASSLAILGPGELFF
D: .; J: TRBJ2-5; V: TRBV7-7; size: few; DNA: TGTGCCAGCAGCTTCGGCATAGGGCCACAAGAGACCCAGTACTTC; CDR3: CASSFGIGPQETQYF
D: .; J: TRBJ2-3; V: TRBV5-6; size: few; DNA: TGTGCCAGCAGCTGGAAACAGGGCGCAGATACGCAGTATTTT; CDR3: CASSWKQGADTQYF
D: .; J: TRBJ1-2; V: TRBV18; size: .; DNA: TGTGCCAGCTCACCAACGGCCCACTGGGCCTATGGCTACACCTTC; CDR3: CASSPTAHWAYGYTF
D: .; J: TRBJ2-7; V: TRBV6-2/TRBV6-3; size: .; DNA: TGTGCCAGCAGTTACTCACCGGGGGCAGGCGAGCAGTACTTC; CDR3: CASSYSPGAGEQYF
D: TRBD2; J: TRBJ2-1; V: TRBV24-1; size: .; DNA: TGTGCCACCAGTGATCTCCTAGGTAGCGGGGGAAACTACAATGAGCAGTTCTTC; CDR3: CATSDLLGSGGNYNEQFF
D: .; J: TRBJ2-3; V: TRBV4-3; size: .; DNA: TGCGCCAGCAGCCAAGCTGCCAGCGAGAGCACAGATACGCAGTATTTT; CDR3: CASSQAASESTDTQYF
D: TRBD1; J: TRBJ2-7; V: TRBV20-1; size: .; DNA: TGCAGTGCACCGACAGGGACCTACGAGCAGTACTTC; CDR3: CSAPTGTYEQYF
D: .; J: TRBJ2-1; V: TRBV5-1; size: few; DNA: TGCGCCAGCAGCCCCGGGTCAGTCTCCTACAATGAGCAGTTCTTC; CDR3: CASSPGSVSYNEQFF
D: TRBD2; J: TRBJ2-3; V: TRBV5-1; size: .; DNA: TGCGCCAGCAGCTGGGCAGGGAGGGGCACAGATACGCAGTATTTT; CDR3: CASSWAGRGTDTQYF
D: TRBD1; J: TRBJ2-1; V: TRBV5-1; size: few; DNA: TGCGCCAGCAGCGGACGGACAGGGGGCAATGAGCAGTTCTTC; CDR3: CASSGRTGGNEQFF
D: .; J: TRBJ1-2; V: TRBV5-5; size: .; DNA: TGTGCCAGCAGACTGAGGGGCCTCAACTATGGCTACACCTTC; CDR3: CASRLRGLNYGYTF
D: .; J: TRBJ1-5; V: TRBV5-5; size: .; DNA: TGTGCCAGCAGCCCCGAAGGATCGGGGAGCGGTAATCAGCCCCAGCATTTT; CDR3: CASSPEGSGSGNQPQHF
D: .; J: TRBJ2-1; V: TRBV9; size: .; DNA: TGTGCCAGCAGCGGTAGCGGATCCTACAATGAGCAGTTCTTC; CDR3: CASSGSGSYNEQFF